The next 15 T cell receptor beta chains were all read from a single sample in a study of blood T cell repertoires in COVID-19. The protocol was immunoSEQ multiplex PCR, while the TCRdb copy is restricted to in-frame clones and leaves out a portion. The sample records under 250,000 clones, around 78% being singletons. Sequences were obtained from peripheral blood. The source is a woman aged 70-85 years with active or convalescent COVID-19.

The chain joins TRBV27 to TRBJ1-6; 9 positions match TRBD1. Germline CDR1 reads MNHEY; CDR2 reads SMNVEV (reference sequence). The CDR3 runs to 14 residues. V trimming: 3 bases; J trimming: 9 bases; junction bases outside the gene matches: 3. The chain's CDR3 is CASSLTGGRSPLHF. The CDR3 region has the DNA TGTGCCAGCAGTTTGACAGGGGGTCGTTCACCCCTCCACTTT.

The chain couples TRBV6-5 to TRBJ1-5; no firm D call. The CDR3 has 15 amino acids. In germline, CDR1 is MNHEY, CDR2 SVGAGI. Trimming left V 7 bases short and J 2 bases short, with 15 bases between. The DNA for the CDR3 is TGTGCCAGCAACGATTTCGTAACAGGCAATCAGCCCCAGCATTTT. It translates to CASNDFVTGNQPQHF.

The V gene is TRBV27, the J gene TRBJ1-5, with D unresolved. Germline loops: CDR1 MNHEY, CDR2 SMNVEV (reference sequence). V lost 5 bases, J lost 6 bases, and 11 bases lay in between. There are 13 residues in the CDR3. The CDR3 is CASSNREGQPQHF. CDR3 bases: TGTGCCAGCAGTAATCGGGAAGGTCAGCCCCAGCATTTT.

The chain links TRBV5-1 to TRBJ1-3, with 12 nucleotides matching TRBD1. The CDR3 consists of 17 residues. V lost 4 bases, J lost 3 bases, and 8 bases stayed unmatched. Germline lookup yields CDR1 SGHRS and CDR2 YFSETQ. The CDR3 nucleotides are TGCGCCAGCAGCCCCCCGGGACAGGGGGCAGGTGGAAACACCATATATTTT. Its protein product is CASSPPGQGAGGNTIYF. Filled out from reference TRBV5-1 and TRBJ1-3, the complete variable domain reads KAGVTQTPRYLIKTRGQQVTLSCSPISGHRSVSWYQQTPGQGLQFLFEYFSETQRNKGNFPGRFSGRQFSNSRSEMNVSTLELGDSALYLCASSPPGQGAGGNTIYFGEGSWLTVV.

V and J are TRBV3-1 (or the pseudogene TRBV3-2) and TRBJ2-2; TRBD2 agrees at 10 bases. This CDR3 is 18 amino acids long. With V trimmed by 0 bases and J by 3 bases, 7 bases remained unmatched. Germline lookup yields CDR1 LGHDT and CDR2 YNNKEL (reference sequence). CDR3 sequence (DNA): TGTGCCAGCAGCCAAGATTGGGGACTAGCGTCGGACACCGGGGAGCTGTTTTTT. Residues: CASSQDWGLASDTGELFF.

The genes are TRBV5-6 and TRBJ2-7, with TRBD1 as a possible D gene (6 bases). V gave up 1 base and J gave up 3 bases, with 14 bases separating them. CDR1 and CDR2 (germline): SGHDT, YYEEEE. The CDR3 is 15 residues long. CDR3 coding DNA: TGTGCCAGCAGCTTGTGGGACACCCGGGACTACGAGCAGTACTTC. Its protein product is CASSLWDTRDYEQYF. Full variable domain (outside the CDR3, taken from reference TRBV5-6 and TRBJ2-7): DAGVTQSPTHLIKTRGQQVTLRCSPKSGHDTVSWYQQALGQGPQFIFQYYEEEERQRGNFPDRFSGHQFPNYSSELNVNALLLGDSALYLCASSLWDTRDYEQYFGPGTRLTVT.

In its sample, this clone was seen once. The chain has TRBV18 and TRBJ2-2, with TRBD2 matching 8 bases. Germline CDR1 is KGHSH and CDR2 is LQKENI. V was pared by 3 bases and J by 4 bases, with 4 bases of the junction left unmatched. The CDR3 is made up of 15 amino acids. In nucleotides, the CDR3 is TGTGCCAGCTCACCGCAAGCGGGAGTCACCGGGGAGCTGTTTTTT. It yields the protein CASSPQAGVTGELFF.

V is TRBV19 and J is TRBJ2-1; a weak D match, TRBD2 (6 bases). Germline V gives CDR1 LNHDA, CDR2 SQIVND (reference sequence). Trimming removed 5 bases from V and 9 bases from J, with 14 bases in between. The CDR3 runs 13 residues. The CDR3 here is CASSPQRGTEQFF. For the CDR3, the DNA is TGTGCCAGTAGTCCCCAACGGGGGACTGAGCAGTTCTTC.

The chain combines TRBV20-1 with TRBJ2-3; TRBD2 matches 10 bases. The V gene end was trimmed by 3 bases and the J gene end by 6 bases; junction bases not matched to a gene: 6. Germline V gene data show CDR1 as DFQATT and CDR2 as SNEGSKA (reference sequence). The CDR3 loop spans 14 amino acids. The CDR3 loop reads CSASKRAGGDTQYF. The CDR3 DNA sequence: TGCAGTGCTAGTAAACGAGCGGGGGGGGATACGCAGTATTTT.

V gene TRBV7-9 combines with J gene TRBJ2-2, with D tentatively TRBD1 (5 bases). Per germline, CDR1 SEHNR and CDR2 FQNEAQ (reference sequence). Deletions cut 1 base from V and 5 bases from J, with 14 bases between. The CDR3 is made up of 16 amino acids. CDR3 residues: CASSLDWWGETGELFF. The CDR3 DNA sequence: TGTGCCAGCAGCTTAGACTGGTGGGGCGAAACCGGGGAGCTGTTTTTT.

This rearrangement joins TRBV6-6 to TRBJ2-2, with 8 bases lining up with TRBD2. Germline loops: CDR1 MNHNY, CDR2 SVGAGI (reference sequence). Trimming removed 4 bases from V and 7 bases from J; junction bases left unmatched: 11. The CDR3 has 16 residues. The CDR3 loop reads CASSSSQRGWGGELFF. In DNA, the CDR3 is TGTGCCAGCAGTTCTAGCCAGCGGGGGTGGGGCGGGGAGCTGTTTTTT.

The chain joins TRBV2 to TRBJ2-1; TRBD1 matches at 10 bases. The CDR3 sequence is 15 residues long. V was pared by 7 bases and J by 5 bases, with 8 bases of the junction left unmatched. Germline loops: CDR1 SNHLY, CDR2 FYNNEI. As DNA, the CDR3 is TGTGCCAGCACCTGGGACAGGGGATCGGACAATGAGCAGTTCTTC. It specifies CASTWDRGSDNEQFF.

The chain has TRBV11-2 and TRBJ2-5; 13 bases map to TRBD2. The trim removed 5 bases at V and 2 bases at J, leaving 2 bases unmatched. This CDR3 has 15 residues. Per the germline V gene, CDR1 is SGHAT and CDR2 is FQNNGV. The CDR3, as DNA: TGTGCCAGCAGCACTAGCGGGGGGGCACAAGAGACCCAGTACTTC. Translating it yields CASSTSGGAQETQYF.

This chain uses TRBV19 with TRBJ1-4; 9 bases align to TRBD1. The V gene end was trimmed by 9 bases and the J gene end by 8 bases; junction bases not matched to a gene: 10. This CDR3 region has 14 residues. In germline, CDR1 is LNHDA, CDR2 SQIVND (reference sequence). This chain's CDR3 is CASAVTGTGEKLFF. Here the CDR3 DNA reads TGTGCCAGCGCTGTCACCGGGACAGGGGAAAAACTGTTTTTT. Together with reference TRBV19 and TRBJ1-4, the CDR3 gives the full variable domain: DGGITQSPKYLFRKEGQNVTLSCEQNLNHDAMYWYRQDPGQGLRLIYYSQIVNDFQKGDIAEGYSVSREKKESFPLTVTSAQKNPTAFYLCASAVTGTGEKLFFGSGTQLSVL.

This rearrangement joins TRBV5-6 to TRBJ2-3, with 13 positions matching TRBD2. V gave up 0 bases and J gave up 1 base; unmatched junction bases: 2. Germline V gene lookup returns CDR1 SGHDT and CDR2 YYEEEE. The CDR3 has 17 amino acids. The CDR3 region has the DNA TGTGCCAGCAGCTTGGTAGGACTAGCGGGGGGCACAGATACGCAGTATTTT. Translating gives CASSLVGLAGGTDTQYF.